These 29 T cell receptor beta chains were all obtained from the same sample, sequenced in a study of cytomegalovirus exposure and HLA in healthy donors. TCRdb's copy holds only in-frame clones and misses some; the assay was immunoSEQ multiplex PCR. Of roughly 100,000 clones detected, roughly 90% appear once; the ten largest clones hold 1.8%. Sequencing was done on a sample of PBMCs. Receptors originate from a young woman in good health and CMV-seropositive.

This clone was counted only a few times. The chain uses TRBV4-1 and TRBJ2-2, with TRBD2 matching over 14 bases. Germline-derived CDR1 and CDR2 are MGHRA and YSYEKL. V shed 6 bases and J 1 base; nucleotides not matched to a gene: 4. The CDR3 is made up of 17 amino acids. CDR3 nucleotides: TGCGCCAGCAGAAGGGGACTAGCGGGGGTGAACACCGGGGAGCTGTTTTTT. Translated, it gives CASRRGLAGVNTGELFF.

The J gene is TRBJ1-1, the V gene TRBV18; D is uncertain. The CDR3 sequence is 15 residues long. V was pared by 3 bases and J by 0 bases, with 11 bases between. Looked up from germline, CDR1 is KGHSH and CDR2 is LQKENI. In DNA, the CDR3 is TGTGCCAGCTCACCGCTAGAGACGGTGAACACTGAAGCTTTCTTT. Residues: CASSPLETVNTEAFF.

V usage is TRBV6-1 and J usage is TRBJ2-7, with 7 bases aligning to TRBD1. The V and J ends lost 3 bases and 0 bases, in that order; junction bases with no gene match: 8. Germline V gene lookup returns CDR1 MNHNS and CDR2 SASEGT. The CDR3 sequence is 16 residues long. The CDR3 protein is CASSELGTAISYEQYV. CDR3 DNA sequence: TGTGCCAGCAGTGAGCTTGGGACAGCCATCTCCTACGAGCAGTACGTC.

The V gene is TRBV28, the J gene TRBJ2-2, with 9 bases lining up with TRBD1. Germline V lookup: CDR1 MDHEN, CDR2 SYDVKM. This CDR3 is 17 amino acids long. Trimming cost V 5 bases and J 3 bases; bases outside gene matches: 10. CDR3 sequence: CASSPPPRTGDTGELFF. For the CDR3, the DNA is TGTGCCAGCAGTCCTCCTCCCAGGACAGGGGACACCGGGGAGCTGTTTTTT.

The J gene is TRBJ2-7, the V gene TRBV20-1; D is possibly TRBD1 (6 bases). Deletions cut 4 bases from V and 5 bases from J, with 9 bases between. The CDR3 loop spans 11 amino acids. Germline CDR1 reads DFQATT; CDR2 reads SNEGSKA (reference sequence). For the CDR3, the DNA is TGCAGTGCTACCACAGGGAACGAGCAGTACTTC. Translating it yields CSATTGNEQYF.

The CDR3 loop reads CASSRGLYQPQHF. The DNA of the CDR3 is TGTGCCAGCAGCAGGGGGCTCTATCAGCCCCAGCATTTT. The J gene is TRBJ1-5, the V gene TRBV28, with 8 bases aligning to TRBD1. This CDR3 is 13 amino acids long. Trimming removed 6 bases from V and 5 bases from J; junction bases left unmatched: 3. Per germline, CDR1 MDHEN and CDR2 SYDVKM.

V is TRBV28 and J is TRBJ2-1, with 8 positions matching TRBD1. Germline V gives CDR1 MDHEN, CDR2 SYDVKM. With 1 base clipped from V and 7 bases from J, the junction kept 0 bases outside the gene matches. The CDR3 totals 13 residues. CDR3 DNA sequence: TGTGCCAGCAGTTTATACAGGGGGAATGAGCAGTTCTTC. This gives the protein CASSLYRGNEQFF.

This chain connects TRBV6-4 to TRBJ2-4; TRBD2 agrees at 9 bases. Germline CDR1 reads MRHNA; CDR2 reads SNTAGT. The V gene end was trimmed by 8 bases and the J gene end by 2 bases; junction bases not matched to a gene: 10. The CDR3 spans 16 residues. In DNA form, the CDR3 reads TGTGCCAGCCCAAGGGCGGGGGGGCCCCCCAAAAACATTCAGTACTTC. This encodes CASPRAGGPPKNIQYF.

This rearrangement joins TRBV6-5 to TRBJ2-2, with D hard to call. Trimming removed 3 bases at V and 2 bases at J, with 10 bases between. CDR3 length: 15 residues. Germline CDR1 is MNHEY and CDR2 is SVGAGI. The CDR3 region has the DNA TGTGCCAGCAGTTATCGTCAGGAAAACACCGGGGAGCTGTTTTTT. This gives the protein CASSYRQENTGELFF.

Only a few counts were recorded for this clone. The chain combines TRBV4-1 with TRBJ2-7, with 8 bases lining up with TRBD2. The V gene end was trimmed by 6 bases and the J gene end by 4 bases; junction bases not matched to a gene: 5. The CDR3 totals 13 residues. Germline-derived CDR1 and CDR2 are MGHRA and YSYEKL. The CDR3 region has the DNA TGCGCCAGCAGGGCGGGGGGCAAGTACGAGCAGTACTTC. It translates to CASRAGGKYEQYF.

The chain carries TRBV7-8 and TRBJ1-1; TRBD1 might be the D (6 bases). V lost 6 bases to trimming and J lost 11 bases, with 16 bases between them. The CDR3 is made up of 12 amino acids. Germline assignment: CDR1 SGHVS and CDR2 FQNEAQ. The CDR3 nucleotides read TGTGCCAGCAGGCCACAGGGTTGGGGCGCTTTCTTT. Translating it yields CASRPQGWGAFF.

This clone occurred a few times. One junction end does not reproduce the germline sequence, and a read error may be involved. In nucleotides, the CDR3 is TGTGCCAACAGCCGACGTACGGGACCCCTCCACTTT. It is translated as CANSRRTGPLHF. The chain combines TRBV7-9 with TRBJ1-6; no reliable D call. This CDR3 is built from 12 residues. Germline V CDR1 and CDR2: SEHNR, FQNEAQ (reference sequence).

The chain links TRBV4-1 to TRBJ1-4, with no clear D. This CDR3 is 15 amino acids long. CDR1 is MGHRA and CDR2 is YSYEKL in the germline V gene. Trimming took 4 bases from V and 2 from J, leaving 11 bases between them. The CDR3 loop is CASSRTRGTNEKLFF. CDR3 in DNA: TGCGCCAGCAGCCGCACCCGAGGGACTAATGAAAAACTGTTTTTT.

The gene calls are TRBV7-9 and TRBJ2-1; the match to TRBD1 covers 7 bases. Germline V gene data show CDR1 as SEHNR and CDR2 as FQNEAQ (reference sequence). J lost 15 bases, V lost 1 base, and 12 bases had no gene match. CDR3 length: 14 residues. Here the CDR3 reads CASSLDTTGPRPFF. CDR3 coding DNA: TGTGCCAGCAGCTTAGACACGACAGGGCCCCGTCCGTTCTTC.

This chain joins TRBV11-3 and TRBJ2-7; tentative D call: TRBD1 (5 bases). Germline V CDR1 and CDR2: SGHNT, YENEEA. The length of the CDR3 is 17 residues. Trimming cost V 5 bases and J 0 bases, with 20 bases left between them. Here the CDR3 reads CASSPRFRRVSSYEQYF. The CDR3 DNA reads as TGTGCCAGCAGCCCACGGTTTCGCAGGGTGAGCTCCTACGAGCAGTACTTC.

V and J are TRBV9 and TRBJ1-4; D remains ambiguous. Germline values: CDR1 SGDLS, CDR2 YYNGEE. CDR3 size: 16 residues. Deletions cut 0 bases from V and 0 bases from J, with 9 bases between. Written as DNA, the CDR3 is TGTGCCAGCAGCGTAGTCCCGGTGGCAACTAATGAAAAACTGTTTTTT. Its translation: CASSVVPVATNEKLFF.

The genes are TRBV6-6 and TRBJ2-7, with D hard to call. CDR3 length: 13 amino acids. The V gene's germline CDR1 is MNHNY and CDR2 SVGAGI (reference sequence). V gave up 2 bases and J gave up 3 bases, with 8 bases separating them. The CDR3 DNA is TGTGCCAGCAGTTACGGCGCTAACTACGAGCAGTACGTC. It is translated as CASSYGANYEQYV.

J is TRBJ1-6 and V is TRBV6-4; 8 positions match TRBD1. Trimming removed 4 bases from V and 14 bases from J; junction bases left unmatched: 7. CDR3 length equals 13 residues. CDR1 and CDR2 (germline): MRHNA, SNTAGT. The CDR3 bases are TGTGCCAGCAGTGCAGACAGGGGAGCCACCCTCCACTTT. Translated, it gives CASSADRGATLHF.

The chain carries TRBV16 and TRBJ2-1; D is possibly TRBD1 (8 bases). The CDR3 loop spans 17 amino acids. Germline assignment: CDR1 KGHSY and CDR2 FQNENV. With 1 base removed from V and 3 bases from J, the gap between germline ends came to 16 bases. Here the CDR3 reads CASSQFGQGGHYNEQFF. CDR3 sequence (DNA): TGTGCCAGCAGCCAATTTGGACAGGGAGGGCACTACAATGAGCAGTTCTTC.

This chain connects TRBV18 to TRBJ1-5, with 7 bases aligning to TRBD1. Trimming cost V 3 bases and J 4 bases; bases outside gene matches: 6. Germline lookup yields CDR1 KGHSH and CDR2 LQKENI. This CDR3 region has 15 residues. The CDR3 bases are TGTGCCAGCTCACCGACAGGGAAAGGGAATCAGCCCCAGCATTTT. Translated, it gives CASSPTGKGNQPQHF.

This chain joins TRBV2 and TRBJ2-5; D might be TRBD1 (6 bases). Germline V gene data show CDR1 as SNHLY and CDR2 as FYNNEI. The CDR3 has 14 amino acids. The V gene lost 8 bases and the J gene lost 4 bases, with 17 bases spanning the gap. DNA for the CDR3: TGTGCCAGCCGGGACAAAGAGTGGGCAGAGACCCAGTACTTC. Its translation is CASRDKEWAETQYF.

The V and J genes are TRBV19 and TRBJ1-5; 7 bases map to TRBD1. After removal of 8 bases from V and 0 bases from J, the junction contained 16 bases not matched to a gene. The length of the CDR3 is 18 residues. Germline assignment: CDR1 LNHDA and CDR2 SQIVND (reference sequence). The CDR3 nucleotides read TGTGCCAGTCCTGAAGGTGAGGGGGCTTGGAATAGCAATCAGCCCCAGCATTTT. Translating it yields CASPEGEGAWNSNQPQHF. Based on the CDR3 plus reference TRBV19 and TRBJ1-5, the full variable domain is DGGITQSPKYLFRKEGQNVTLSCEQNLNHDAMYWYRQDPGQGLRLIYYSQIVNDFQKGDIAEGYSVSREKKESFPLTVTSAQKNPTAFYLCASPEGEGAWNSNQPQHFGDGTRLSIL.

V gene TRBV27 combines with J gene TRBJ2-2, with a weak D call TRBD1 (5 bases). V was trimmed by 5 bases and J by 3 bases, leaving 10 bases between them. CDR1 and CDR2 from the germline V gene are MNHEY and SMNVEV (reference sequence). This CDR3 has 14 residues. CDR3 sequence: CASSGAYYTGELFF. The CDR3, as DNA: TGTGCCAGCAGTGGGGCCTACTACACCGGGGAGCTGTTTTTT.

Worth noting for this clone: The sample contains more than one DNA sequence encoding this CDR3. The chain uses TRBV7-8 and TRBJ2-2; D not resolved. Germline V lookup: CDR1 SGHVS, CDR2 FQNEAQ. The CDR3 has 12 amino acids. V lost 5 bases to trimming and J lost 2 bases, with 3 bases between them. The CDR3 nucleotides read TGTGCCAGCAGCCTTAACACCGGGGAGCTGTTTTTT. Its protein is CASSLNTGELFF.

This clone was recorded only once. This sequence joins TRBV7-9 and TRBJ2-2; no reliable D call. The germline V gene encodes CDR1 SEHNR and CDR2 FQNEAQ (reference sequence). The ends were cut back, 5 bases at V and 2 bases at J, with 6 bases in the middle. CDR3 length: 13 residues. Written as DNA, the CDR3 is TGTGCCAGCAGCATCCCAAACACCGGGGAGCTGTTTTTT. Residues: CASSIPNTGELFF.

The chain recombines TRBV6-5 with TRBJ1-1; D unresolved. CDR3 length equals 14 residues. Germline CDR1 is MNHEY and CDR2 is SVGAGI. V dropped 5 bases and J dropped 4 bases, with 14 bases sitting between them. CDR3 sequence reads: CASSALQITTEAFF. CDR3 nucleotides: TGTGCCAGCAGTGCGCTACAGATCACCACTGAAGCTTTCTTT.

This chain uses TRBV4-3 with TRBJ1-3; 10 bases line up with TRBD1. The V segment lost 4 bases and the J segment 2 bases; nucleotides outside the gene matches: 2. The CDR3 has 15 residues. In germline, CDR1 is LGHNA, CDR2 YSLEER. The DNA for the CDR3 is TGCGCCAGCAGCCTCGGGACAGGGGCTGGAAACACCATATATTTT. Translated: CASSLGTGAGNTIYF.

This rearrangement joins TRBV6-1 to TRBJ2-1; 8 positions agree with TRBD2. V dropped 7 bases and J dropped 10; count of bases not matched to a gene: 3. This CDR3 is built from 11 residues. Germline V gene lookup returns CDR1 MNHNS and CDR2 SASEGT. The CDR3 nucleotides are TGTGCCAGCAAGGCTAGCGGGGAGCAGTTCTTC. Translating it yields CASKASGEQFF.

The V call is TRBV7-4, the J call TRBJ1-5, with D tentatively TRBD1 (5 bases). V was pared by 8 bases and J by 0 bases, with 8 bases between. In germline, CDR1 is SGHVT, CDR2 SQSDAQ. The CDR3 runs 13 residues. This chain's CDR3 is CASVGGSNQPQHF. The CDR3 nucleotides read TGTGCCAGCGTGGGGGGTAGCAATCAGCCCCAGCATTTT.